Given below is one TCR beta chain in context. This entry belongs to a study of control samples from healthy donors and cancer patients. CDR3 length: 15 residues. CDR1 LNHDA and CDR2 SQIVND come from the germline V gene (reference sequence). V dropped 5 bases and J dropped 10; count of bases not matched to a gene: 7. Measured with immunoSEQ multiplex PCR; TCRdb has only the in-frame clones, and not every one. The sample has 140,000 or so clones; approximately 92% are singletons. The chain uses TRBV19 and TRBJ2-1, with 14 bases identical to TRBD2. The specimen sequenced was blood. The clonotype was recovered from a man younger than 45 in good health. The CDR3 DNA sequence: TGTGCCAGTAGTCCCAGGACTAGCGGGGGGCCAGAGCAGTTCTTC. Translation: CASSPRTSGGPEQFF.